This TCR beta chain was found in a study of molecular identifiers for immune sequencing clone quantification. Study results and limitations: Over 98% of effector molecules, yet under 1% of naive-cell molecules, were held by clones above 20 RNA copies. Amid some 1 million naive cells, spiked Jurkat TCR RNA from one cell was reportedly still detectable. Clone sizes that are highly expanded could be underestimated when identical TCR molecules share a barcode.

One entry per CDR3 protein results from TCRdb running MiXCR on the PCR reads. The sample records 30,000 to 45,000 distinct CDR3 sequences, approximately 17% being singletons. This clonotype was seen ten or more times. Antigen unknown. Sorting defined naive CD8 T cells as CD8+CD4-CCR7+CD45RA+. The V and J ends lost 7 bases and 3 bases respectively, with 0 bases between them. The germline CDR1 and CDR2 sequences are SEHNR and FQNEAQ (reference sequence). This CDR3 is built from 10 residues. The sample comprised naive CD8+ T cells from blood, with Jurkat cell RNA spiked in. Subset meaning: FACS-sorted CD8+CD4-CCR7+CD45RA+ naive T cells. The chain recombines TRBV7-9 with TRBJ2-2; D call uncertain. The TCR comes from a human donor in good health. Some libraries in this study had Jurkat cell RNA spiked in. CDR3 sequence (DNA): TGTGCCAGCAACACCGGGGAGCTGTTTTTT. Its protein product is CASNTGELFF.